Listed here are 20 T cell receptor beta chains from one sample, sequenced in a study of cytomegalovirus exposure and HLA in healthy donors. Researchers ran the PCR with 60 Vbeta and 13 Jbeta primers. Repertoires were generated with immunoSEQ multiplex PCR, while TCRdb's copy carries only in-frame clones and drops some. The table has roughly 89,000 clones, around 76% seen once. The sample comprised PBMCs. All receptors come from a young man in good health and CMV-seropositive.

CDR3 in amino acids: CASSLDRGTISGANVLTF. CDR3 in DNA: TGTGCCAGCAGCTTAGATAGGGGAACTATCTCTGGGGCCAACGTCCTGACTTTC. V usage is TRBV7-9 and J usage is TRBJ2-6, with D maybe TRBD1 (5 bases). CDR1 and CDR2 from the germline V gene are SEHNR and FQNEAQ (reference sequence). The CDR3 extends over 18 amino acids. The V end lost 1 base, the J end lost 0 bases, and 13 bases lay between the germline ends.

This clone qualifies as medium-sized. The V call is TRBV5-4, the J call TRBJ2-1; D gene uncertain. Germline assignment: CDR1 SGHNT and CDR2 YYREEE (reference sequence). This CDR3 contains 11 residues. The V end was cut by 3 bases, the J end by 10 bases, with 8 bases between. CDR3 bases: TGTGCCAGCAGCTCTAGTGTGGAGCAGTTCTTC. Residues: CASSSSVEQFF.

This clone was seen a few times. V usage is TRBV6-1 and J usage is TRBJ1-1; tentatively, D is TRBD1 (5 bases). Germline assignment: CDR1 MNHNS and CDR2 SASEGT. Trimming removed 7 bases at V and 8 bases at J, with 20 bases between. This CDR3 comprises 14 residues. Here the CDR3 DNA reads TGTGCCAGCAAACTTCGTGGGGCCGCAAAGGAAGCTTTCTTT. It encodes CASKLRGAAKEAFF.

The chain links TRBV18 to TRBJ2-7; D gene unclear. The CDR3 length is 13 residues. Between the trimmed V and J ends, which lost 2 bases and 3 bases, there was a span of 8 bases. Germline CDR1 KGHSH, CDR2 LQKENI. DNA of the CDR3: TGTGCCAGCTCACCATCACGGTTCTACGAGCAGTACTTC. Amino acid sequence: CASSPSRFYEQYF. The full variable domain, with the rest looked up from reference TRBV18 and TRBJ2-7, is NAGVMQNPRHLVRRRGQEARLRCSPMKGHSHVYWYRQLPEEGLKFMVYLQKENIIDESGMPKERFSAEFPKEGPSILRIQQVVRGDSAAYFCASSPSRFYEQYFGPGTRLTVT.

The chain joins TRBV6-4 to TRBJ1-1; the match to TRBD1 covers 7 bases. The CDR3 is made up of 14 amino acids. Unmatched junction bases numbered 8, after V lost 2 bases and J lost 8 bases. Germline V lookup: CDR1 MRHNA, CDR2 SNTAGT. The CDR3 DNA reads TGTGCCAGCAGTGACACCCACAGGGGCTCAGAAGCTTTCTTT. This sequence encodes CASSDTHRGSEAFF.

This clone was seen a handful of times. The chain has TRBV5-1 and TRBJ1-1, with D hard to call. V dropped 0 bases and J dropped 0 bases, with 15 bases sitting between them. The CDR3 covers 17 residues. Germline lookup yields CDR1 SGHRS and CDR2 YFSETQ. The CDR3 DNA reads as TGCGCCAGCAGCTTGGGGGTGGGAGGTGGGATGAACACTGAAGCTTTCTTT. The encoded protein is CASSLGVGGGMNTEAFF.

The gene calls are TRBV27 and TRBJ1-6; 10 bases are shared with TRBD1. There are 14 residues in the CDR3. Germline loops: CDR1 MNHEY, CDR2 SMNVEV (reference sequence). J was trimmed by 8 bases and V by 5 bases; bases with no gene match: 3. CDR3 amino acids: CASSPDRGHSPLHF. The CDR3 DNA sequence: TGTGCCAGCAGTCCCGACAGGGGGCATTCACCCCTCCACTTT.

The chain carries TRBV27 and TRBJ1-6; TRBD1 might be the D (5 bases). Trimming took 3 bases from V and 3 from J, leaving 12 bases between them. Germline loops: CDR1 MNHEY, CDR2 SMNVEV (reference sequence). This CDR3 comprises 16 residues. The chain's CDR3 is CASSFGGVGYNSPLHF. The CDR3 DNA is TGTGCCAGCAGTTTCGGGGGGGTCGGCTATAATTCACCCCTCCACTTT.

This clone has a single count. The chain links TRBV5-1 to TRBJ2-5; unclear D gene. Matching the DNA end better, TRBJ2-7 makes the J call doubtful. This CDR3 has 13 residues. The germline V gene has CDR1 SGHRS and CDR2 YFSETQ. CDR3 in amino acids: CASSLLGSYEQYF. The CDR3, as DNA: TGCGCCAGCAGCTTGTTGGGTAGCTACGAGCAGTACTTC.

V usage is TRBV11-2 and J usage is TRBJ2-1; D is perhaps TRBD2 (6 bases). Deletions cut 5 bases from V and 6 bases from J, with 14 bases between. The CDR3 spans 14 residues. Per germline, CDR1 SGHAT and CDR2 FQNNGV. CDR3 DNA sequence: TGTGCCAGCAGCCCCGCGGGGTTTGGCAATGAGCAGTTCTTC. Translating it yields CASSPAGFGNEQFF.

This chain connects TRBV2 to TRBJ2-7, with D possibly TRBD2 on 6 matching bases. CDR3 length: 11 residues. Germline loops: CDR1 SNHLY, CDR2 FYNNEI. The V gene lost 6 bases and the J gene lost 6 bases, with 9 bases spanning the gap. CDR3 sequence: CASRLSGEQYF. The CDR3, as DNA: TGTGCCAGCAGGCTTAGCGGCGAGCAGTACTTC. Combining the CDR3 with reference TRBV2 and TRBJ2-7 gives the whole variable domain EPEVTQTPSHQVTQMGQEVILRCVPISNHLYFYWYRQILGQKVEFLVSFYNNEISEKSEIFDDQFSVERPDGSNFTLKIRSTKLEDSAMYFCASRLSGEQYFGPGTRLTVT.

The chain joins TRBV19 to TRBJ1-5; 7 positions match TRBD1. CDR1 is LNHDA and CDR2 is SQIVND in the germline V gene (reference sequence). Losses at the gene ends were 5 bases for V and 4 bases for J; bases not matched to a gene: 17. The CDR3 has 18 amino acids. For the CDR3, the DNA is TGTGCCAGTAGTCGTAGGTTCCCCGACCGGGACAGAAATCAGCCCCAGCATTTT. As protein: CASSRRFPDRDRNQPQHF.

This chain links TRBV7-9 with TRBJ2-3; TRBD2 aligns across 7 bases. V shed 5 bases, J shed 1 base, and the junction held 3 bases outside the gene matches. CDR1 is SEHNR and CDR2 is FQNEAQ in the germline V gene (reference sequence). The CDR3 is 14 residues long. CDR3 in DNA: TGTGCCAGCAGCGGGGCGGGGGGCACAGATACGCAGTATTTT. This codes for CASSGAGGTDTQYF.

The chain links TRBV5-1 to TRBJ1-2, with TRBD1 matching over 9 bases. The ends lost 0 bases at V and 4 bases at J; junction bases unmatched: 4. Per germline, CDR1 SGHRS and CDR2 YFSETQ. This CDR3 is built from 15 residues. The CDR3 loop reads CASSLGGQGIYGYTF. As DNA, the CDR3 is TGCGCCAGCAGCTTGGGGGGACAGGGTATCTATGGCTACACCTTC.

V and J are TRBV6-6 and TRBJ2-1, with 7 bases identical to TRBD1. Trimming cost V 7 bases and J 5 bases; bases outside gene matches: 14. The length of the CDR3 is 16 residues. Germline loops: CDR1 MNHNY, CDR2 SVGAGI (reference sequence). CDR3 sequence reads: CASTDTPGQTHNEQFF. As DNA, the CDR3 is TGTGCCAGCACCGATACTCCGGGACAGACCCACAATGAGCAGTTCTTC.

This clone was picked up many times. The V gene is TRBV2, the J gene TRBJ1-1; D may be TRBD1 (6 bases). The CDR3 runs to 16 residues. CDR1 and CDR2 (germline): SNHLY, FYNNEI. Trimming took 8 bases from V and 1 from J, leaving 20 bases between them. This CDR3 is CASGRGRGTGNTEAFF. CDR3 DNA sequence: TGTGCCAGCGGAAGGGGTAGGGGGACGGGGAACACTGAAGCTTTCTTT. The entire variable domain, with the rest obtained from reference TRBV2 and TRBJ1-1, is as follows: EPEVTQTPSHQVTQMGQEVILRCVPISNHLYFYWYRQILGQKVEFLVSFYNNEISEKSEIFDDQFSVERPDGSNFTLKIRSTKLEDSAMYFCASGRGRGTGNTEAFFGQGTRLTVV.

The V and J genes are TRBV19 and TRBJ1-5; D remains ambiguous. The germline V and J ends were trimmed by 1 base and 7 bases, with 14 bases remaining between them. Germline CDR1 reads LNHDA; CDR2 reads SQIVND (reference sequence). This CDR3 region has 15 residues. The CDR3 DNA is TGTGCCAGTAGTATAGTTGTCAGTTTGGGCCAGCCCCAGCATTTT. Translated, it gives CASSIVVSLGQPQHF.

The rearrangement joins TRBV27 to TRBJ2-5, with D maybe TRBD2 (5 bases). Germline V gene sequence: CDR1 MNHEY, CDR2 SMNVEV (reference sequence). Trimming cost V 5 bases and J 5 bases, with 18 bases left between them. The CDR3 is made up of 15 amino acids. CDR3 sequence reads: CASSRTPGSGETQYF. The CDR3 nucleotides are TGTGCCAGCAGTAGGACTCCGGGGTCTGGGGAGACCCAGTACTTC.

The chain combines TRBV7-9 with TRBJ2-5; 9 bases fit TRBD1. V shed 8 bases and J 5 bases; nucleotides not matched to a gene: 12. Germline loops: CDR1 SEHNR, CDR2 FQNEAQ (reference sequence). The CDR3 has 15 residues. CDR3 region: CASESGQGFRETQYF. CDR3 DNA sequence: TGTGCCAGCGAGTCGGGACAGGGCTTCCGGGAGACCCAGTACTTC.

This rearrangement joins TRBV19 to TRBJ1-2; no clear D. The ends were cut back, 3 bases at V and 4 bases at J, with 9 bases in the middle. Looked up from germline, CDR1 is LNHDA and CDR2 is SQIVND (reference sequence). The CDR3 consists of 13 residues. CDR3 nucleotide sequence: TGTGCCAGTAGTATTACAGAAAGCTATGGCTACACCTTC. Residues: CASSITESYGYTF.